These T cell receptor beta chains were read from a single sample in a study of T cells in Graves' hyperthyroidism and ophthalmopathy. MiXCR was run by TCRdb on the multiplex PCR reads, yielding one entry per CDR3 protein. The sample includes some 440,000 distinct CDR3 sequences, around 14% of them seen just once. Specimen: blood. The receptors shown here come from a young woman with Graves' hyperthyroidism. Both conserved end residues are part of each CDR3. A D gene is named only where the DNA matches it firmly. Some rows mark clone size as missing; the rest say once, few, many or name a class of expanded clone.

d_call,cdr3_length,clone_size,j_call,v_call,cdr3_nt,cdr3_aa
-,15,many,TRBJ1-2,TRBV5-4,TGTGCCAGCAGCTTGAAACGGGACGGACGCTATGGCTACACCTTC,CASSLKRDGRYGYTF
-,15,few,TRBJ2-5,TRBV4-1,TGCGCCAGCAGCCAAGGGGCGGGCGCGATGGAGACCCAGTACTTC,CASSQGAGAMETQYF
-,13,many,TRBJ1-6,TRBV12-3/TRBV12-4,TGTGCCAGCAGTTTATCCACTAATTCACCCCTCCACTTT,CASSLSTNSPLHF
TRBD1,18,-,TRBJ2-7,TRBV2,TGTGCCAGCAGTGAACACCTGAAAGGGACAGGCCCTTCCTACGAGCAGTACTTC,CASSEHLKGTGPSYEQYF
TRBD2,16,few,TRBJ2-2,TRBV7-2,TGTGCCAGCAGCCCCACCACTAGCGGGAGAGGCGGGGAGCTGTTTTTT,CASSPTTSGRGGELFF
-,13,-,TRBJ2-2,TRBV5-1,TGCGCCAGCAGCTTGGAGCCCGGCGGAGGGCTGTTTTTT,CASSLEPGGGLFF
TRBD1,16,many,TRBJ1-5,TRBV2,TGTGCCAGCAGTGACATTGAGGACAGGAAAAATCAGCCCCAGCATTTT,CASSDIEDRKNQPQHF
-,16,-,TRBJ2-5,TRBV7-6,TGTGCCAGCAGCTTAGGGGGGAGTATACTGGGGGAGACCCAGTACTTC,CASSLGGSILGETQYF
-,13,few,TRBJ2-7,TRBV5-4,TGTGCCAGCGGGGGTATTAGCTCCTACGAGCAGTACTTC,CASGGISSYEQYF
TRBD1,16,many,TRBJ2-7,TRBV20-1,TGCAGTGCTAGAGATCCCGGGACAGGGACCCCCTACGAGCAGTACTTC,CSARDPGTGTPYEQYF
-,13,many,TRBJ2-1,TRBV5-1,TGTGCCAGCAGCTTGACTGGGTACAATGAGCAGTTCTTC,CASSLTGYNEQFF
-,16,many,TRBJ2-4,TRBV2,TGTGCCAGCGGACCCCGGACACTCTTAGCCAAAAACATTCAGTACTTC,CASGPRTLLAKNIQYF
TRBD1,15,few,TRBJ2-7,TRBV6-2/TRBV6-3,TGTGCCAGCAGTTACCCCGGGACAGGGTGGTACGAGCAGTACTTC,CASSYPGTGWYEQYF
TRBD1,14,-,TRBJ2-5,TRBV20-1,TGCAGTGTCCCGGGACAGGGGGCGGGTGAGACCCAGTACTTC,CSVPGQGAGETQYF
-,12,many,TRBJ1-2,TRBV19,TGTGCCACCACGGAGGCCCACTATGGCTACACCTTC,CATTEAHYGYTF
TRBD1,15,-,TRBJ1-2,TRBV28,TGTGCCAGCACCCAGCCGGGGCAGGGGGCCGGGGGCTACACCTTC,CASTQPGQGAGGYTF
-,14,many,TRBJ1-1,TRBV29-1,TGCAGCGTTGAAGAAGGGTACAGGAACACTGAAGCTTTCTTT,CSVEEGYRNTEAFF
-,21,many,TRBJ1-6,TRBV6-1,TGTGCCAGCAGTGTAGAAAACGGACCTTCCGTGGATACGGATTATAATTCACCCCTCCACTTT,CASSVENGPSVDTDYNSPLHF